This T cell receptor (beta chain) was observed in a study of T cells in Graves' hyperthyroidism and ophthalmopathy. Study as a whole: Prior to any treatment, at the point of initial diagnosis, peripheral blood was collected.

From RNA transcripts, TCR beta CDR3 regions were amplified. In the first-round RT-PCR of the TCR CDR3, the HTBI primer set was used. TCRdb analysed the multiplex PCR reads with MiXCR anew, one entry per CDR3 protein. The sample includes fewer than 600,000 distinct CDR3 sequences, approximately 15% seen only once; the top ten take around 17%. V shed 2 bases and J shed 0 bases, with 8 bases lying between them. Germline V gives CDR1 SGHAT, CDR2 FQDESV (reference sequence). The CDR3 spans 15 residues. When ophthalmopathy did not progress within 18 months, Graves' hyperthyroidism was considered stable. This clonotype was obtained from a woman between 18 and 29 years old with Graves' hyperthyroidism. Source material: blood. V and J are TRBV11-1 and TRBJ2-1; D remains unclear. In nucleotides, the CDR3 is TGTGCCAGCAGCTTACAGCGTATCTCCTACAATGAGCAGTTCTTC. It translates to CASSLQRISYNEQFF.